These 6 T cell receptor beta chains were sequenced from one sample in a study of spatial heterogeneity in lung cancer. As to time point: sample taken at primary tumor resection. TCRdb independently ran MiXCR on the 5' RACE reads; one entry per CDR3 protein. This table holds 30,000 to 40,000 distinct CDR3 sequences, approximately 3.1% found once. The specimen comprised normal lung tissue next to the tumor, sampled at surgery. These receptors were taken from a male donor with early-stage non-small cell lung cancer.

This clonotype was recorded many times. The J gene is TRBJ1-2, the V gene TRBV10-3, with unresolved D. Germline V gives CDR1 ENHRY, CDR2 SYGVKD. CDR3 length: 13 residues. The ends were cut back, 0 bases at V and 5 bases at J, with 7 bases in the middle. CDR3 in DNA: TGTGCCATCAGTGAGTCGGAGGGTTATGGCTACACCTTC. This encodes CAISESEGYGYTF.

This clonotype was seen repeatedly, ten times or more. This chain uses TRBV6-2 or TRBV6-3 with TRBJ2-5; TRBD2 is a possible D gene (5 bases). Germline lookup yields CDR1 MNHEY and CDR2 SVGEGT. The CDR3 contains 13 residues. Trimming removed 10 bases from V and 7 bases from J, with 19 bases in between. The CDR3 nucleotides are TGTGCCACCTTGAAAGGGAGAACTGGGACCCAGTACTTC. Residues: CATLKGRTGTQYF.

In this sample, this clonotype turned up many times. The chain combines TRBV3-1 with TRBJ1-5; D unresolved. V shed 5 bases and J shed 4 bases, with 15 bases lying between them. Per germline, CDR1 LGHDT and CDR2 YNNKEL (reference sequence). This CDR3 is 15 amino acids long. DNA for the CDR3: TGTGCCAGCAGCAGGGCCCACGGAGGGAATCAGCCCCAGCATTTT. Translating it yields CASSRAHGGNQPQHF. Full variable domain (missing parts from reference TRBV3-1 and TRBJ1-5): DTAVSQTPKYLVTQMGNDKSIKCEQNLGHDTMYWYKQDSKKFLKIMFSYNNKELIINETVPNRFSPKSPDKAHLNLHINSLELGDSAVYFCASSRAHGGNQPQHFGDGTRLSIL.

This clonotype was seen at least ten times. The CDR3 is CASSEAPQNQPQHF. In DNA form, the CDR3 reads TGTGCCAGCAGTGAAGCGCCCCAAAATCAGCCCCAGCATTTT. V is TRBV6-1 and J is TRBJ1-5; D is unresolved. CDR3 length equals 14 residues. Germline values: CDR1 MNHNS, CDR2 SASEGT. Between the trimmed V and J ends, which lost 0 bases and 4 bases, there was a span of 7 bases.

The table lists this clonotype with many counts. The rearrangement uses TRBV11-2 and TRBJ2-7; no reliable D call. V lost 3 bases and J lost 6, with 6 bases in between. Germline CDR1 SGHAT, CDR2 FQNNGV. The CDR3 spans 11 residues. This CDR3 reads CASSLVSEQYF. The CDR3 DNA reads TGTGCCAGCAGCTTGGTAAGCGAGCAGTACTTC.

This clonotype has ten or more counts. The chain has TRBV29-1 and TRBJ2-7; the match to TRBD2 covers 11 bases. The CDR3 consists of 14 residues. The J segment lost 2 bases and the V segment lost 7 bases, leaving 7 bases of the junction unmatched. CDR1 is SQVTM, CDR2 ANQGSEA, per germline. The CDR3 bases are TGCAGCGCCCTGGGACTAGCGGTACCCTACGAGCAGTACTTC. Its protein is CSALGLAVPYEQYF.